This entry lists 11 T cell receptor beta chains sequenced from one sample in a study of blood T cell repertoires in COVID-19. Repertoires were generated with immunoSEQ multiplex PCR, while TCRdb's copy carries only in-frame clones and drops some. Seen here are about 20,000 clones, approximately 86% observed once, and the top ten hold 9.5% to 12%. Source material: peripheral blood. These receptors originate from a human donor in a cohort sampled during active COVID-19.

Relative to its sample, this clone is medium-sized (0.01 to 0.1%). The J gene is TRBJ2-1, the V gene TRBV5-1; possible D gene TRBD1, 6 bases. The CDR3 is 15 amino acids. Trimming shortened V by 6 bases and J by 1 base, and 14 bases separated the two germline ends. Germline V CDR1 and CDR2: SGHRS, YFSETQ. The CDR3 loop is CASTKTGTSYNEQFF. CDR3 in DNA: TGCGCCAGCACGAAGACAGGTACGTCCTACAATGAGCAGTTCTTC.

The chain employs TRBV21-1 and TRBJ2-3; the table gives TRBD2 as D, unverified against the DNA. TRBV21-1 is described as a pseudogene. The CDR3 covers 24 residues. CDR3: CASSKVRAVAGGPRKPAITDTQYF. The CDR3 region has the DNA TGTGCCAGCAGCAAAGTTCGAGCGGTAGCGGGAGGGCCGAGAAAACCGGCAATCACAGATACGCAGTATTTT.

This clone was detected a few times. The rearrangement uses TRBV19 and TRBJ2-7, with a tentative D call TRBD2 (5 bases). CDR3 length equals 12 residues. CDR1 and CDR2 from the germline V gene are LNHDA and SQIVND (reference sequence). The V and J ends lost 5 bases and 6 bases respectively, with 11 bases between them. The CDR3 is CASSRGPGEQYF. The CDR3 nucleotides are TGTGCCAGTAGTCGCGGGCCTGGCGAGCAGTACTTC.

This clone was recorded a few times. CDR3 loop: CASSAEDRFTAGYTF. CDR3 nucleotides: TGTGCCAGTAGTGCCGAGGACAGGTTTACGGCTGGCTACACCTTC. This chain uses TRBV19 with TRBJ1-2, with 7 bases identical to TRBD1. Trimming at V came to 5 bases and at J to 7 bases, leaving 13 bases not matched to a gene. Germline values: CDR1 LNHDA, CDR2 SQIVND (reference sequence). There are 15 residues in the CDR3.

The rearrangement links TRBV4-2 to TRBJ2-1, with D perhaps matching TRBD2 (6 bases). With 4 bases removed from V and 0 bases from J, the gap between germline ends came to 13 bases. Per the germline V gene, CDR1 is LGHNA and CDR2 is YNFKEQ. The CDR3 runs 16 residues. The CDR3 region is CASSLSGWSSYNEQFF. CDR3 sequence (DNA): TGTGCCAGCAGCCTTAGCGGTTGGAGCTCCTACAATGAGCAGTTCTTC.

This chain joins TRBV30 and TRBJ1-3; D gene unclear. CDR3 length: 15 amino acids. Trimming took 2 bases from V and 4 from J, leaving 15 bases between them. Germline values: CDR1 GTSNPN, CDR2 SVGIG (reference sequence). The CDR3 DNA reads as TGTGCCTGGAGTCCCCCCCGGGAGTTCGGAAACACCATATATTTT. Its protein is CAWSPPREFGNTIYF.

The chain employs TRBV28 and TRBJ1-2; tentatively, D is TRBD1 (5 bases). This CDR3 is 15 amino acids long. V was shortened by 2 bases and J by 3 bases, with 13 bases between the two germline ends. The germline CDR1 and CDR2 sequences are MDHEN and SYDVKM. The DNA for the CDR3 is TGTGCCAGCAGTTTACAAGGGGTCACCCACTATGGCTACACCTTC. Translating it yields CASSLQGVTHYGYTF.

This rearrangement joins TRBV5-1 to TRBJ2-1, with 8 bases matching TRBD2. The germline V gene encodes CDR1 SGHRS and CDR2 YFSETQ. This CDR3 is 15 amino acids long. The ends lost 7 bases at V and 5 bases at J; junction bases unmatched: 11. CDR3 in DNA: TGCGCCAGCGCACGGGGGGGAGGAAAGGACAATGAGCAGTTCTTC. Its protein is CASARGGGKDNEQFF.

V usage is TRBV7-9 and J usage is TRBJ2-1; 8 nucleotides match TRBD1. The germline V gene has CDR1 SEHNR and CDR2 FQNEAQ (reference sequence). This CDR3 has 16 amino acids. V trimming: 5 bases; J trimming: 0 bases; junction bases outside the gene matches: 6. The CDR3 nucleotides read TGTGCCAGCAGCCCCCCAGGGGGCAGCTCCTACAATGAGCAGTTCTTC. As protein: CASSPPGGSSYNEQFF.

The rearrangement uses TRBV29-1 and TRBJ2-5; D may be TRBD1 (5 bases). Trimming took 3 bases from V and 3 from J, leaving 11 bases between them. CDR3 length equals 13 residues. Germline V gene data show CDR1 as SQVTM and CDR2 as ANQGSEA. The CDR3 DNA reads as TGCAGCGTTGATGGTTTAGGGGAAGAGACCCAGTACTTC. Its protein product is CSVDGLGEETQYF.

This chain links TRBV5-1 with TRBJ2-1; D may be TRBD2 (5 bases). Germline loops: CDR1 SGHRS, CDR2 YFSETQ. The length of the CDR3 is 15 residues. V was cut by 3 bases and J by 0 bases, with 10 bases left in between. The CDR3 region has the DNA TGCGCCAGCAGCTACGGGGTTAGCTCCTACAATGAGCAGTTCTTC. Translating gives CASSYGVSSYNEQFF.